The present T cell receptor (beta chain) was sequenced within a study of cytomegalovirus exposure and HLA in healthy donors. Study-wide findings and caveats: Later analysis showed TCR association rates varying by HLA locus, highest for DRB1 and lowest for HLA-C.

Remarks on this clone: Its antigen remains unknown.

60 Vbeta and 13 Jbeta primers were used in PCR. Sequenced by immunoSEQ multiplex PCR; TCRdb stores in-frame clones only, minus some. The table has 150,000 to 200,000 clones, approximately 11% seen once. Donors counted as nominally healthy when sampled, yet unrecorded immune exposures were likely. This receptor was taken from a man aged 45-65 years in good health and CMV-seropositive. Sequenced material: PBMCs.

The CDR3 nucleotides read TGTGCCAGCAGCTTCGTAGACCTCGGGTCGGATACGCAGTATTTT. This codes for CASSFVDLGSDTQYF. The genes are TRBV7-6 and TRBJ2-3; D unresolved. V was pared by 3 bases and J by 6 bases, with 16 bases between. The CDR3 is made up of 15 amino acids. Germline V gene lookup returns CDR1 SGHVS and CDR2 FNYEAQ. Full variable domain (remainder filled in from reference TRBV7-6 and TRBJ2-3): GAGVSQSPRYKVTKRGQDVALRCDPISGHVSLYWYRQALGQGPEFLTYFNYEAQQDKSGLPNDRFSAERPEGSISTLTIQRTEQRDSAMYRCASSFVDLGSDTQYFGPGTRLTVL.